This T cell receptor (beta chain) was recovered during a study of blood T cells in healthy people across ages. The individuals who served as donors were healthy Caucasians living in Russia, aged roughly 6 to 95. With 5 bases removed from V and 0 bases from J, the gap between germline ends came to 11 bases. The germline CDR1 and CDR2 sequences are KGHDR and SFDVKD. This CDR3 region has 15 residues. This clonotype was found a few times. Using a J-beta primer mix together with a sample-barcoded 5' primer, a second PCR was run for roughly 7 to 12 cycles. TCRdb reprocessed the 5' RACE reads via MiXCR and lists one record per CDR3 protein. The table records 1.6 million or so distinct CDR3 sequences, approximately 32% of them present only once.

The source of this sequence is a woman aged 25 to 39 in good health. Sequencing was carried out using blood. The rearrangement joins TRBV24-1 to TRBJ2-3; D perhaps matches TRBD2 (5 bases). DNA of the CDR3: TGTGCCACCAGTGTGGCAGCGGCAAGCACAGATACGCAGTATTTT. Translation: CATSVAAASTDTQYF.